Below are 28 T cell receptor beta chains sequenced from a single sample in a study of blood T cell repertoires in COVID-19. The method was immunoSEQ multiplex PCR; TCRdb's version includes in-frame clones alone and lacks a portion of them. The table records 45,000 to 55,000 clones, around 90% of them present only once. The specimen sequenced was peripheral blood. The receptors stem from a human donor in a cohort sampled during active COVID-19.

The chain uses TRBV30 and TRBJ1-5, with TRBD1 as a possible D gene (5 bases). This CDR3 region has 14 residues. The germline V gene has CDR1 GTSNPN and CDR2 SVGIG (reference sequence). Trimming removed 3 bases from V and 3 bases from J, with 12 bases in between. CDR3 DNA: TGTGCCTGGAGCGGAAGACAGCCCAATCAGCCCCAGCATTTT. Its protein is CAWSGRQPNQPQHF.

The gene calls are TRBV2 and TRBJ1-5; D unclear. V gave up 3 bases and J gave up 6 bases, with 12 bases separating them. Germline V gene sequence: CDR1 SNHLY, CDR2 FYNNEI. The CDR3 has 14 residues. The CDR3: CASSERREGQPQHF. In DNA, the CDR3 is TGTGCCAGCAGTGAGCGGAGGGAAGGTCAGCCCCAGCATTTT. Variable domain in full (rest from reference TRBV2 and TRBJ1-5): EPEVTQTPSHQVTQMGQEVILRCVPISNHLYFYWYRQILGQKVEFLVSFYNNEISEKSEIFDDQFSVERPDGSNFTLKIRSTKLEDSAMYFCASSERREGQPQHFGDGTRLSIL.

V is TRBV29-1 and J is TRBJ1-5; maybe TRBD1 (6 bases). V lost 6 bases and J lost 9, with 18 bases in between. CDR1 is SQVTM, CDR2 ANQGSEA, per germline. This CDR3 is 13 amino acids long. As DNA, the CDR3 is TGCAGCGTAATCCAGGGTAGCAGGGGGCCCCAGCATTTT. This translates into CSVIQGSRGPQHF. Complete variable domain (other parts from reference TRBV29-1 and TRBJ1-5): SAVISQKPSRDICQRGTSLTIQCQVDSQVTMMFWYRQQPGQSLTLIATANQGSEATYESGFVIDKFPISRPNLTFSTLTVSNMSPEDSSIYLCSVIQGSRGPQHFGDGTRLSIL.

This clone was found once. The chain is built from TRBV2 and TRBJ2-1; 7 nucleotides align to TRBD1. The V gene's germline CDR1 is SNHLY and CDR2 FYNNEI. The CDR3 is 13 amino acids. V dropped 4 bases and J dropped 8; count of bases not matched to a gene: 5. CDR3 amino acids: CASSVTGFDEQFF. CDR3 sequence (DNA): TGTGCCAGCAGTGTGACAGGGTTTGATGAGCAGTTCTTC.

The V call is TRBV6-5, the J call TRBJ1-1; 8 bases fit TRBD1. The CDR3 covers 14 residues. Germline CDR1 and CDR2: MNHEY and SVGAGI. V was clipped by 6 bases and J by 1 base; unmatched bases: 4. The CDR3 sequence is CASRKDRGNTEAFF. For the CDR3, the DNA is TGTGCCAGCAGAAAAGACAGGGGGAACACTGAAGCTTTCTTT.

V usage is TRBV5-1 and J usage is TRBJ2-1; maybe TRBD2 (6 bases). Deletions cut 3 bases from V and 6 bases from J, with 10 bases between. CDR1 is SGHRS, CDR2 YFSETQ, per germline. This CDR3 comprises 13 residues. The CDR3, as DNA: TGCGCCAGCAGCTCCGGGAGCAGCAATGAGCAGTTCTTC. Its translation is CASSSGSSNEQFF.

The J gene is TRBJ1-2, the V gene TRBV3-1 (or the pseudogene TRBV3-2); TRBD1 is a possible D gene (6 bases). Trimming removed 2 bases from V and 6 bases from J, with 16 bases in between. The CDR3 runs 15 residues. CDR1 is LGHDT, CDR2 YNNKEL, per germline (reference sequence). The CDR3 DNA is TGTGCCAGCAGCCAACCGGGACATATTCTCGATGGCTACACCTTC. Protein product: CASSQPGHILDGYTF.

This chain joins TRBV5-4 and TRBJ2-5, with TRBD2 as a possible D gene (6 bases). Germline CDR1 is SGHNT and CDR2 is YYREEE (reference sequence). The V end lost 5 bases, the J end lost 0 bases, and 14 bases lay between the germline ends. The CDR3 covers 15 residues. The CDR3 nucleotides read TGTGCCAGCAGTGATGGGGGGAAGTACCAAGAGACCCAGTACTTC. This gives the protein CASSDGGKYQETQYF.

As for this clone: The sample has other DNA sequences that encode this CDR3 too. V and J are TRBV18 and TRBJ2-2; the match to TRBD1 covers 7 bases. In germline, CDR1 is KGHSH, CDR2 LQKENI. This CDR3 contains 16 residues. V shed 4 bases and J 7 bases; nucleotides not matched to a gene: 12. The CDR3 nucleotides are TGTGCCAGCTCACTAGGTCGAGGGACAGCCCACGGGGAGCTGTTTTTT. Translated, it gives CASSLGRGTAHGELFF.

This chain connects TRBV5-4 to TRBJ2-2, with TRBD2 matching 8 bases. This CDR3 region has 15 residues. Germline-derived CDR1 and CDR2 are SGHNT and YYREEE (reference sequence). Unmatched junction bases numbered 4, after V lost 4 bases and J lost 2 bases. The CDR3 nucleotides are TGTGCCAGCAGCCAACTAGCGGCAAACACCGGGGAGCTGTTTTTT. Translating it yields CASSQLAANTGELFF.

The chain uses TRBV19 and TRBJ2-1; D may be TRBD2 (6 bases). The V and J ends lost 1 base and 7 bases respectively, with 14 bases between them. The CDR3 contains 15 residues. Germline-derived CDR1 and CDR2 are LNHDA and SQIVND (reference sequence). The CDR3: CASSIGYGTANEQFF. DNA for the CDR3: TGTGCCAGTAGTATAGGGTACGGGACTGCAAATGAGCAGTTCTTC.

The chain employs TRBV30 and TRBJ2-4, with a tentative D call TRBD2 (6 bases). V lost 3 bases and J lost 5, with 11 bases in between. This CDR3 is 13 amino acids long. CDR1 and CDR2 from the germline V gene are GTSNPN and SVGIG (reference sequence). CDR3 amino acids: CAWRRLAQNIQYF. DNA of the CDR3: TGTGCCTGGAGACGTCTAGCGCAAAACATTCAGTACTTC.

J is TRBJ2-1 and V is TRBV9, with a weak D call TRBD2 (6 bases). The CDR3 covers 16 residues. V was pared by 0 bases and J by 0 bases, with 10 bases between. Germline-derived CDR1 and CDR2 are SGDLS and YYNGEE. Here the CDR3 reads CASSVGLADSYNEQFF. DNA of the CDR3: TGTGCCAGCAGCGTAGGGTTAGCGGACTCCTACAATGAGCAGTTCTTC.

The chain recombines TRBV14 with TRBJ1-1; D is undetermined. Germline V gene data show CDR1 as SGHDN and CDR2 as FVKESK. This CDR3 region has 15 residues. With 1 base removed from V and 4 bases from J, the gap between germline ends came to 13 bases. The CDR3 spells CASSQARLIGTEAFF. The CDR3 DNA follows: TGTGCCAGCAGCCAAGCTAGGTTAATCGGCACTGAAGCTTTCTTT. The whole variable domain, remainder taken from reference TRBV14 and TRBJ1-1, is EAGVTQFPSHSVIEKGQTVTLRCDPISGHDNLYWYRRVMGKEIKFLLHFVKESKQDESGMPNNRFLAERTGGTYSTLKVQPAELEDSGVYFCASSQARLIGTEAFFGQGTRLTVV.

For the CDR3, the DNA is TGCGCCAGCAGCTCCCGGGCGGGAAGCTCCTACAATGAGCAGTTCTTC. It codes for CASSSRAGSSYNEQFF. This chain links TRBV5-1 with TRBJ2-1; maybe TRBD2 (6 bases). CDR3 size: 16 residues. Germline CDR1 reads SGHRS; CDR2 reads YFSETQ. Deletions cut 3 bases from V and 0 bases from J, with 13 bases between.

This chain uses TRBV2 with TRBJ2-7, with D uncertain. This CDR3 spans 13 amino acids. The germline CDR1 and CDR2 sequences are SNHLY and FYNNEI. The V end was cut by 2 bases, the J end by 4 bases, with 9 bases between. The CDR3 nucleotides read TGTGCCAGCAGTGAATTAGCCGGGTACGAGCAGTACTTC. This codes for CASSELAGYEQYF. The full variable domain, completed using reference TRBV2 and TRBJ2-7, is EPEVTQTPSHQVTQMGQEVILRCVPISNHLYFYWYRQILGQKVEFLVSFYNNEISEKSEIFDDQFSVERPDGSNFTLKIRSTKLEDSAMYFCASSELAGYEQYFGPGTRLTVT.

This CDR3 reads CASSYGRVAETQYF. As DNA, the CDR3 is TGTGCCAGCAGTTACGGTCGAGTTGCAGAGACCCAGTACTTC. The rearrangement links TRBV6-2 or TRBV6-3 to TRBJ2-5, with D uncertain. V was clipped by 2 bases and J by 4 bases, with 11 bases between them. From germline, CDR1 is MNHEY and CDR2 SVGEGT. There are 14 residues in the CDR3.

The J gene is TRBJ1-1, the V gene TRBV6-5, with D possibly being TRBD1 (6 bases). V lost 0 bases and J 5 bases, leaving 13 bases between the germline ends. CDR1 and CDR2 from the germline V gene are MNHEY and SVGAGI. There are 15 residues in the CDR3. CDR3 in DNA: TGTGCCAGCAGTTACTCGAGTAGCAGGGGAACTGAAGCTTTCTTT. It yields the protein CASSYSSSRGTEAFF.

The chain has TRBV12-5 and TRBJ2-1; D is possibly TRBD2 (6 bases). Trimming cost V 5 bases and J 4 bases, with 12 bases left between them. The CDR3 sequence is 14 residues long. Germline values: CDR1 LGHNT, CDR2 FRNRAP. The CDR3 region has the DNA TGTGCTAGTGGTATGACTAGTGCATACAATGAGCAGTTCTTC. It specifies CASGMTSAYNEQFF. Full variable domain (missing parts from reference TRBV12-5 and TRBJ2-1): DARVTQTPRHKVTEMGQEVTMRCQPILGHNTVFWYRQTMMQGLELLAYFRNRAPLDDSGMPKDRFSAEMPDATLATLKIQPSEPRDSAVYFCASGMTSAYNEQFFGPGTRLTVL.

The chain couples TRBV6-5 to TRBJ1-2; D may be TRBD1 (6 bases). Germline assignment: CDR1 MNHEY and CDR2 SVGAGI. Trimming removed 7 bases from V and 1 base from J, with 13 bases in between. The CDR3 loop spans 14 amino acids. The CDR3 loop reads CASNPGHFNYGYTF. DNA for the CDR3: TGTGCCAGCAATCCGGGACACTTTAACTATGGCTACACCTTC.

This chain connects TRBV5-1 to TRBJ1-2; TRBD1 matches 8 bases. The V gene end was trimmed by 3 bases and the J gene end by 5 bases; junction bases not matched to a gene: 9. Germline assignment: CDR1 SGHRS and CDR2 YFSETQ. The CDR3 is 15 amino acids. The chain's CDR3 is CASSSLSTGGYGYTF. The CDR3 region has the DNA TGCGCCAGCAGCTCGCTCTCTACAGGGGGGTATGGCTACACCTTC.

The genes are TRBV13 and TRBJ2-5; 14 bases line up with TRBD2. This CDR3 comprises 16 residues. J gave up 5 bases and V 5 bases, and 7 bases lay outside the gene matches. The germline gives CDR1 PRHDT, CDR2 FYEKMQ (reference sequence). Here the CDR3 DNA reads TGTGCCAGCAGCGCCCGACTAGCGGGGGGGCTTGAGACCCAGTACTTC. Encoded protein: CASSARLAGGLETQYF.

The chain combines TRBV7-6 with TRBJ2-3, with 7 bases identical to TRBD2. Trimming took 3 bases from V and 2 from J; bases not matched to a gene: 11. Germline V lookup: CDR1 SGHVS, CDR2 FNYEAQ. The CDR3 totals 17 residues. The CDR3 DNA reads TGTGCCAGCAGCTTCGACCTCGGCGGGGGATACACAGATACGCAGTATTTT. It encodes CASSFDLGGGYTDTQYF.

The V call is TRBV2, the J call TRBJ2-1, with TRBD2 matching over 10 bases. V dropped 6 bases and J dropped 7; count of bases not matched to a gene: 12. The CDR3 totals 16 residues. CDR1 and CDR2 from the germline V gene are SNHLY and FYNNEI. In DNA, the CDR3 is TGTGCCAGCAGACACAGCCTAGCGGGAGTTAGGAATGAGCAGTTCTTC. Encoded protein: CASRHSLAGVRNEQFF. Filled out from reference TRBV2 and TRBJ2-1, the complete variable domain reads EPEVTQTPSHQVTQMGQEVILRCVPISNHLYFYWYRQILGQKVEFLVSFYNNEISEKSEIFDDQFSVERPDGSNFTLKIRSTKLEDSAMYFCASRHSLAGVRNEQFFGPGTRLTVL.

This chain connects TRBV25-1 to TRBJ2-5; the match to TRBD2 covers 8 bases. CDR1 is MGHDK, CDR2 SYGVNS, per germline. This CDR3 region has 14 residues. The trim removed 6 bases at V and 9 bases at J, leaving 12 bases unmatched. The CDR3 bases are TGTGCCAGCAGCGTGACGGGAGGGCATTGGGCCCAGTACTTC. Translating it yields CASSVTGGHWAQYF. The whole variable domain, remainder taken from reference TRBV25-1 and TRBJ2-5, is EADIYQTPRYLVIGTGKKITLECSQTMGHDKMYWYQQDPGMELHLIHYSYGVNSTEKGDLSSESTVSRIRTEHFPLTLESARPSHTSQYLCASSVTGGHWAQYFGPGTRLLVL.

The chain joins TRBV2 to TRBJ2-1, with 8 bases identical to TRBD2. V gave up 3 bases and J gave up 0 bases; unmatched junction bases: 7. The CDR3 spans 17 residues. The germline CDR1 and CDR2 sequences are SNHLY and FYNNEI. The CDR3 sequence is CASSDPHTSGSYNEQFF. In nucleotides, the CDR3 is TGTGCCAGCAGTGATCCCCACACTAGCGGCTCCTACAATGAGCAGTTCTTC.

The chain couples TRBV12-5 to TRBJ2-7; TRBD2 matches at 9 bases. Germline V gene sequence: CDR1 LGHNT, CDR2 FRNRAP. The CDR3 totals 14 residues. Trimming at V came to 6 bases and at J to 2 bases, leaving 5 bases not matched to a gene. The DNA of the CDR3 is TGTGCTAGTGGACATAGCGGGGGCCCCTACGAGCAGTACTTC. Translated, it gives CASGHSGGPYEQYF.

This chain connects TRBV5-1 to TRBJ1-2; D ambiguous. There are 13 residues in the CDR3. Trimming left V 5 bases short and J 3 bases short, with 11 bases between. Germline V gives CDR1 SGHRS, CDR2 YFSETQ. DNA of the CDR3: TGCGCCAGCAGAGAGGGCGCTGACTATGGCTACACCTTC. Encoded protein: CASREGADYGYTF.